The clone carrying this TCR beta chain has more than one count but fewer than ten. The data belong to a study of T cells in Graves' hyperthyroidism and ophthalmopathy. Overall study: Specimen type is peripheral blood, collected at initial diagnosis prior to any treatment.

Amplified TCR beta CDR3 regions came from RNA transcripts. An initial round of RT-PCR targeting the TCR CDR3 relied on the HTBI primer set. TCRdb called the multiplex PCR reads again in MiXCR, with one record for every CDR3 protein. The sample shows under 550,000 distinct CDR3 sequences, approximately 15% of them seen only once. Uncontrolled infection, other autoimmune disease, pregnancy and lactation each barred patients from inclusion. Losses at the gene ends were 3 bases for V and 5 bases for J; bases not matched to a gene: 2. CDR3 length equals 14 residues. Germline CDR1 and CDR2: LNHDA and SQIVND (reference sequence).

This clonotype originated in a woman aged 18 to 35 with Graves' hyperthyroidism. V is TRBV19 and J is TRBJ2-1, with TRBD1 matching over 9 bases. Material: blood. The CDR3 DNA reads as TGTGCCAGTAGTATGTGGACAGGGGACAATGAGCAGTTCTTC. Amino acid sequence: CASSMWTGDNEQFF.